This entry describes one T cell receptor (beta chain). The sample belongs to a study of cytomegalovirus exposure and HLA in healthy donors. V dropped 2 bases and J dropped 5; count of bases not matched to a gene: 4. Germline V gives CDR1 GTSNPN, CDR2 SVGIG (reference sequence). The length of the CDR3 is 13 residues. PCR employed 60 Vbeta and 13 Jbeta primers. TCRdb's copy holds only in-frame clones and misses some; the assay was immunoSEQ multiplex PCR. The profile shows about 190,000 clones, 80% to 90% of them singletons. Sample: PBMCs. The receptor comes from a man aged 35-49 years in good health and CMV-seropositive. The V and J genes are TRBV30 and TRBJ2-3; 7 nucleotides align to TRBD2. Written as DNA, the CDR3 is TGTGCCTGGAGTTCTAGCGGCGGAGATACGCAGTATTTT. It translates to CAWSSSGGDTQYF.